This TCR beta chain was captured in a study of PD-1 blockade in classical Hodgkin lymphoma. Every patient had relapsed following autologous stem cell transplantation, and cohorts differed in brentuximab vedotin exposure. Study observations and caveats: Baseline TCR diversity was reportedly lower in newly diagnosed patients than healthy donors.

Notes on this clone: Its antigen remains unknown.

Sequencing used immunoSEQ multiplex PCR; TCRdb keeps in-frame clones, though not all of them. Among roughly 34,000 clones listed, around 76% were seen once. The CDR3 totals 16 residues. V was trimmed by 2 bases and J by 8 bases, leaving 18 bases between them. The V gene's germline CDR1 is MGHDK and CDR2 SYGVNS. The source material was peripheral blood mononuclear cells (PBMCs), sampled before the second cycle of nivolumab. The V call is TRBV25-1, the J call TRBJ1-4; possibly TRBD1 for D (5 bases). This receptor was taken from a human donor with classical Hodgkin lymphoma. CDR3 bases: TGTGCCAGCAGTGAAGTGGGACGGGGAGGTGAAGAAAAACTGTTTTTT. Its protein is CASSEVGRGGEEKLFF.